This T cell receptor (beta chain) is from a study of response to subunit inactivated influenza vaccine. Study-wide findings and caveats: The authors put forward the suggestion that each seasonal influenza vaccination may bring in only a limited number of new T cells.

This clonotype was seen a few times. What it binds is not known. The CDR3 runs to 23 residues. Germline V gene lookup returns CDR1 LGHDT and CDR2 YNNKEL (reference sequence). The junction had 22 bases not matched to a gene; V was cut back by 4 bases and J by 0 bases. Each CDR3 protein is one row after TCRdb ran MiXCR on the RT-PCR reads. The sample holds 450,000 to 700,000 distinct CDR3 sequences, about 15% seen once. Sequencing was performed on PBMCs from blood, taken 11 to 12 days after vaccination. The sequence came from a man in his fifties who received an inactivated influenza vaccine. The chain joins TRBV3-1 to TRBJ2-1, with 12 bases that match TRBD2. The CDR3 DNA reads as TGTGCCAGCAGCCTATCCTCGGGGCTAGCGGGAGGGCCGGAGAGAAGCTCCTACAATGAGCAGTTCTTC. Protein sequence: CASSLSSGLAGGPERSSYNEQFF.